The 25 T cell receptor beta chains in this list originate from one sample, sequenced in a study of shared clonotypes between healthy human individuals (TCRdb year 2020). CD8 naive samples were obtained by positive selection for CCR7 among CD45RO-negative cells, yielding a CD45RA+CCR7+ population from which TemRA cells were excluded. The library was obtained by the immunoSEQ multiplex PCR assay. TCRdb mirrors the immuneACCESS table, restricted to in-frame sequences. Some clones are absent from its copies; in checked studies, under half trace to an unresolved V gene, and the reason for the others is unknown. The sample yields some 2 million clones; over 85% were counted once. Around 1% of the sample rests with the top ten. The sequencing input was naive CD8+ T cells sorted from blood. This specimen's cell subset or site label, per the study, means: CD45RA+CCR7+. The receptors were gathered from a man between 18 and 35 years old in good health.

This clone appeared a single time. The identical CDR3 is also encoded by other nucleotide sequences in the sample. The chain uses TRBV7-2 and TRBJ2-1; D perhaps matches TRBD2 (5 bases). Germline V lookup: CDR1 SGHTA, CDR2 FQGNSA. V was shortened by 4 bases and J by 8 bases, with 9 bases between the two germline ends. The CDR3 contains 12 residues. DNA for the CDR3: TGTGCCAGCAGCTCCACCGGGGATGAGCAGTTCTTC. Its translation: CASSSTGDEQFF.

Note on this clone: The sample has other DNA sequences that encode this CDR3 too. This chain uses TRBV6-5 with TRBJ1-1; TRBD1 matches 7 bases. CDR3 length: 14 residues. Germline trimming cut 6 bases from V and 0 bases from J; bases unmatched to any gene: 4. The V gene's germline CDR1 is MNHEY and CDR2 SVGAGI. The CDR3 nucleotides are TGTGCCAGCAGCACCGGGACAGTGAACACTGAAGCTTTCTTT. Translation gives CASSTGTVNTEAFF.

The rearrangement uses TRBV4-1 and TRBJ1-2; D might be TRBD1 (5 bases). Germline-derived CDR1 and CDR2 are MGHRA and YSYEKL. Deletions cut 6 bases from V and 4 bases from J, with 18 bases between. The CDR3 runs to 15 residues. CDR3 nucleotides: TGCGCCAGCAGTTATCGGGACGGTGGGACCTATGGCTACACCTTC. Protein sequence: CASSYRDGGTYGYTF.

The chain employs TRBV4-1 and TRBJ1-5; no firm D call. The germline V gene has CDR1 MGHRA and CDR2 YSYEKL. Trimming cost V 4 bases and J 5 bases, with 9 bases left between them. The CDR3 has 13 residues. CDR3: CASSLGPDQPQHF. DNA of the CDR3: TGCGCCAGCAGCCTAGGACCCGATCAGCCCCAGCATTTT.

A few counts support this clone. This sequence joins TRBV19 and TRBJ1-2; D not certain. This CDR3 is 11 amino acids long. CDR1 is LNHDA, CDR2 SQIVND, per germline (reference sequence). Trimming shortened V by 4 bases and J by 7 bases, and 7 bases separated the two germline ends. The CDR3 reads CASSSPSGYTF. CDR3 DNA sequence: TGTGCCAGTAGTAGCCCTAGTGGCTACACCTTC.

This CDR3 reads CASKSGTGNSPLHF. The CDR3 DNA reads TGTGCCAGTAAATCCGGGACAGGGAACTCACCCCTCCACTTT. The chain is built from TRBV27 and TRBJ1-6; 9 bases fit TRBD1. The ends lost 9 bases at V and 10 bases at J; junction bases unmatched: 10. Germline V CDR1 and CDR2: MNHEY, SMNVEV (reference sequence). The CDR3 totals 14 residues.

The CDR3 spells CASSLADHEQYF. The CDR3 region has the DNA TGTGCCAGCAGCTTAGCGGACCACGAGCAGTACTTC. This chain connects TRBV7-9 to TRBJ2-7; D remains ambiguous. The CDR3 covers 12 residues. Germline V CDR1 and CDR2: SEHNR, FQNEAQ (reference sequence). V dropped 0 bases and J dropped 5 bases, with 5 bases sitting between them.

The gene calls are TRBV7-9 and TRBJ2-7, with 12 bases identical to TRBD2. CDR3 length equals 18 residues. The germline V gene has CDR1 SEHNR and CDR2 FQNEAQ (reference sequence). V gave up 5 bases and J gave up 2 bases; unmatched junction bases: 13. The CDR3 DNA sequence: TGTGCCAGCAGCGAATCCGGGACTAGCGGGTCGAGTGCCTACGAGCAGTACTTC. It codes for CASSESGTSGSSAYEQYF.

This rearrangement joins TRBV27 to TRBJ2-3, with 9 bases fitting TRBD2. Germline V CDR1 and CDR2: MNHEY, SMNVEV (reference sequence). This CDR3 has 16 residues. Trimming at V came to 2 bases and at J to 1 base, leaving 4 bases not matched to a gene. CDR3 nucleotides: TGTGCCAGCAGTTTAGTAGGCGGGGGGGGCACAGATACGCAGTATTTT. Translated: CASSLVGGGGTDTQYF.

The genes are TRBV4-3 and TRBJ2-7; 10 bases are a match to TRBD1. V was clipped by 0 bases and J by 3 bases; unmatched bases: 2. This CDR3 spans 15 amino acids. The germline V gene has CDR1 LGHNA and CDR2 YSLEER. CDR3 amino acids: CASSQDGTGVYEQYF. CDR3 nucleotide sequence: TGCGCCAGCAGCCAAGATGGGACAGGGGTCTACGAGCAGTACTTC.

This chain uses TRBV13 with TRBJ2-5; D uncertain. Germline assignment: CDR1 PRHDT and CDR2 FYEKMQ (reference sequence). The ends were cut back, 4 bases at V and 0 bases at J, with 15 bases in the middle. The CDR3 extends over 16 amino acids. This chain's CDR3 is CASSSGFKADQETQYF. The CDR3 DNA sequence: TGTGCCAGCAGCTCCGGGTTCAAGGCGGACCAAGAGACCCAGTACTTC.

This sequence joins TRBV29-1 and TRBJ2-7, with D possibly matching TRBD1 (6 bases). Trimming pared 6 bases from V and 3 bases from J, leaving 15 bases between. Germline V gives CDR1 SQVTM, CDR2 ANQGSEA. The CDR3 consists of 13 residues. In nucleotides, the CDR3 is TGCAGCGTGGACACTCTAGGGGGCTACGAGCAGTACTTC. Amino acids: CSVDTLGGYEQYF.

CDR3 nucleotides: TGTGCCAGCAGCTTCTCGGGGATGGCCTTGGGGGAGCAGTACTTC. Amino acid sequence: CASSFSGMALGEQYF. This sequence joins TRBV7-9 and TRBJ2-7, with D perhaps matching TRBD2 (5 bases). V was cut by 3 bases and J by 7 bases, with 19 bases left in between. This CDR3 has 15 residues. Germline values: CDR1 SEHNR, CDR2 FQNEAQ (reference sequence).

The V call is TRBV4-1, the J call TRBJ2-7, with D tentatively TRBD1 (6 bases). Per the germline V gene, CDR1 is MGHRA and CDR2 is YSYEKL. This CDR3 region has 15 residues. V was trimmed by 1 base and J by 2 bases, leaving 12 bases between them. In DNA form, the CDR3 reads TGCGCCAGCAGCCAAGGGACAGTTCCTCCCTACGAGCAGTACTTC. It specifies CASSQGTVPPYEQYF.

The J gene is TRBJ2-5, the V gene TRBV13; TRBD2 matches 7 bases. V was pared by 2 bases and J by 5 bases, with 8 bases of the junction left unmatched. The CDR3 length is 15 residues. Germline-derived CDR1 and CDR2 are PRHDT and FYEKMQ (reference sequence). CDR3 amino acids: CASSLWAERDETQYF. For the CDR3, the DNA is TGTGCCAGCAGCTTATGGGCGGAGCGGGATGAGACCCAGTACTTC.

This clone was recorded once. The chain links TRBV15 to TRBJ2-3; D gene uncertain. Germline CDR1 and CDR2: LNHNV and YYDKDF (reference sequence). The CDR3 loop spans 15 amino acids. The germline V and J ends were trimmed by 2 bases and 2 bases, with 11 bases remaining between them. The CDR3 here is CATSRLAFNTDTQYF. As DNA, the CDR3 is TGTGCCACCAGCAGACTGGCGTTTAACACAGATACGCAGTATTTT.

The V and J genes are TRBV29-1 and TRBJ2-1; tentative D call: TRBD2 (5 bases). CDR1 and CDR2 (germline): SQVTM, ANQGSEA. The CDR3 totals 11 residues. Trimming removed 6 bases from V and 7 bases from J, with 10 bases in between. The CDR3 sequence is CSVRVGNEQFF. In nucleotides, the CDR3 is TGCAGCGTGAGGGTGGGAAATGAGCAGTTCTTC.

The chain combines TRBV5-1 with TRBJ2-7, with TRBD2 matching over 10 bases. The V segment lost 1 base and the J segment 3 bases; nucleotides outside the gene matches: 4. This CDR3 has 15 residues. Per the germline V gene, CDR1 is SGHRS and CDR2 is YFSETQ. Here the CDR3 reads CASSLPSGGHYEQYF. CDR3 nucleotides: TGCGCCAGCAGCTTGCCTAGCGGGGGACACTACGAGCAGTACTTC.

The chain carries TRBV6-1 and TRBJ2-2; maybe TRBD2 (5 bases). In germline, CDR1 is MNHNS, CDR2 SASEGT. The CDR3 totals 17 residues. V lost 2 bases and J lost 0, with 13 bases in between. In DNA, the CDR3 is TGTGCCAGCAGTGAATATGCGGGTTCTCCGAACACCGGGGAGCTGTTTTTT. Translation gives CASSEYAGSPNTGELFF.

This clone was picked up one time. This chain connects TRBV14 to TRBJ1-6; a weak D match, TRBD1 (5 bases). This CDR3 has 14 amino acids. CDR1 is SGHDN and CDR2 is FVKESK in the germline V gene. V shed 0 bases and J shed 7 bases, with 7 bases lying between them. CDR3 sequence: CASSQDGANSPLHF. CDR3 sequence (DNA): TGTGCCAGCAGCCAAGATGGGGCGAATTCACCCCTCCACTTT. Combining the CDR3 with reference TRBV14 and TRBJ1-6 gives the whole variable domain EAGVTQFPSHSVIEKGQTVTLRCDPISGHDNLYWYRRVMGKEIKFLLHFVKESKQDESGMPNNRFLAERTGGTYSTLKVQPAELEDSGVYFCASSQDGANSPLHFGNGTRLTVT.

This clone occurred once. This chain links TRBV19 with TRBJ1-5, with D perhaps matching TRBD1 (5 bases). V lost 5 bases to trimming and J lost 0 bases, with 14 bases between them. Germline values: CDR1 LNHDA, CDR2 SQIVND (reference sequence). The CDR3 has 16 residues. The CDR3 here is CASSLNSRDSNQPQHF. In DNA form, the CDR3 reads TGTGCCAGTAGTCTGAACTCCAGGGATAGCAATCAGCCCCAGCATTTT.

Worth noting for this clone: The same CDR3 can be traced to other DNA sequences in this sample. The rearrangement uses TRBV5-4 and TRBJ2-7; 7 bases line up with TRBD2. Germline assignment: CDR1 SGHNT and CDR2 YYREEE (reference sequence). The CDR3 extends over 13 amino acids. Losses at the gene ends were 4 bases for V and 2 bases for J; bases not matched to a gene: 3. CDR3 in DNA: TGTGCCAGCAGCCCTAGCGGTACCTACGAGCAGTACTTC. This gives the protein CASSPSGTYEQYF.

This clone was detected once. This sequence joins TRBV6-5 and TRBJ2-1; the D is unclear. This CDR3 spans 11 amino acids. Germline values: CDR1 MNHEY, CDR2 SVGAGI. The ends were cut back, 6 bases at V and 4 bases at J, with 4 bases in the middle. The CDR3 reads CASRTYNEQFF. Here the CDR3 DNA reads TGTGCCAGCAGAACGTACAATGAGCAGTTCTTC.

The chain joins TRBV10-1 to TRBJ2-5; 8 nucleotides match TRBD2. The germline gives CDR1 WNHNN, CDR2 SYGVQD (reference sequence). CDR3 length: 14 residues. The J segment lost 5 bases and the V segment lost 0 bases, leaving 2 bases of the junction unmatched. CDR3: CASSESAGGETQYF. The CDR3 region has the DNA TGCGCCAGCAGTGAGTCGGCGGGAGGCGAGACCCAGTACTTC.

This chain uses TRBV27 with TRBJ1-1; D is ambiguous. Trimming removed 5 bases at V and 1 base at J, with 11 bases between. Germline CDR1 is MNHEY and CDR2 is SMNVEV (reference sequence). The CDR3 is 14 amino acids. CDR3 region: CASSPLPANTEAFF. Written as DNA, the CDR3 is TGTGCCAGCAGTCCCCTCCCGGCGAACACTGAAGCTTTCTTT.